The rows below give T cell receptor beta chains drawn from one sample of a study of T-cell reconstitution after alpha-beta-depleted transplantation in children. A single record per CDR3 protein comes from TCRdb applying MiXCR to the PCR reads. The sample includes hundreds of thousands of distinct CDR3 sequences, around 13% of them seen just once. Material: PBMCs, obtained before TCRalphabeta/CD19-depleted stem cell transplant. The receptors here all came from a girl aged 2-9 years with congenital amegakaryocytic thrombocytopenia, due to receive a stem cell transplant. Both conserved end residues are part of each CDR3. Fields, in order: CDR3 protein, CDR3 DNA, clone size, J gene, D gene, V gene. The D gene is left open where the match is weak. Not all rows give a size; the values are once, few, many and, for expanded clones, a class.

CASSSGVNQETQYF | TGTGCCAGCAGCTCTGGGGTAAACCAAGAGACCCAGTACTTC | many | TRBJ2-5 | - | TRBV6-5
CSAGGKNIQYF | TGCAGCGCCGGGGGTAAAAACATTCAGTACTTC | few | TRBJ2-4 | - | TRBV29-1
CASSLVLGVYNEQFF | TGTGCCAGCAGCTTAGTTCTGGGGGTTTACAATGAGCAGTTCTTC | many | TRBJ2-1 | - | TRBV7-9
CASSARVHYEQYF | TGTGCCAGCAGCGCCCGGGTTCACTACGAGCAGTACTTC | few | TRBJ2-7 | - | TRBV7-2
CASSQGTVRQAYGYTF | TGCGCCAGCAGCCAAGGTACTGTAAGGCAGGCCTATGGCTACACCTTC | - | TRBJ1-2 | - | TRBV4-1
CASSSGPYSGRNEQFF | TGCGCCAGCAGCTCTGGTCCCTATAGCGGGAGGAATGAGCAGTTCTTC | many | TRBJ2-1 | TRBD2 | TRBV5-1
CASSHGPFQETQYF | TGTGCCAGCAGCCACGGGCCGTTCCAAGAGACCCAGTACTTC | many | TRBJ2-5 | - | TRBV11-2
CASSPYSSGKTQYF | TGTGCCAGCAGTCCTTACTCCTCCGGGAAGACCCAGTACTTC | few | TRBJ2-5 | - | TRBV28
CSVEAGGPLEQYF | TGCAGCGTTGAAGCGGGAGGGCCCCTCGAGCAGTACTTC | - | TRBJ2-7 | TRBD2 | TRBV29-1
CASSGRREGRLSSYNEQFF | TGCGCCAGCAGCGGTAGGCGGGAGGGCCGACTCAGCTCCTACAATGAGCAGTTCTTC | few | TRBJ2-1 | TRBD2 | TRBV5-1
CSVAAGTGGSTGANVLTF | TGCAGCGTTGCAGCCGGGACAGGGGGCTCGACGGGGGCCAACGTCCTGACTTTC | - | TRBJ2-6 | TRBD1 | TRBV29-1
CASSQQRRETGQNYNEQFF | TGCGCCAGCAGCCAACAAAGACGGGAAACCGGACAGAACTACAATGAGCAGTTCTTC | few | TRBJ2-1 | - | TRBV4-1
CSVEKAGTGVTDTQYF | TGCAGCGTTGAAAAGGCCGGGACAGGGGTGACAGATACGCAGTATTTT | many | TRBJ2-3 | TRBD1 | TRBV29-1
CASSRGTSGANNEQFF | TGCGCCAGCAGCCGAGGGACTAGCGGGGCCAACAATGAGCAGTTCTTC | few | TRBJ2-1 | TRBD2 | TRBV4-1
CATTYRGRGKHF | TGTGCCACCACCTATAGGGGAAGGGGAAAGCATTTT | - | TRBJ1-5 | - | TRBV24-1
CASQDIGELFF | TGCGCCAGCCAAGACATTGGGGAGCTGTTTTTT | many | TRBJ2-2 | - | TRBV5-1
CSARDGVIARGETQYF | TGCAGTGCTAGAGATGGGGTAATAGCGAGGGGGGAGACCCAGTACTTC | - | TRBJ2-5 | - | TRBV20-1
CASSSLGGPNTGELFF | TGTGCCAGCAGCTCCCTCGGGGGACCGAACACCGGGGAGCTGTTTTTT | - | TRBJ2-2 | - | TRBV7-2
CASSQGILRGGEDTQYF | TGCGCCAGCAGCCAAGGAATCCTTCGCGGAGGCGAAGATACGCAGTATTTT | few | TRBJ2-3 | - | TRBV4-1
CASSRRDGNQPQHF | TGTGCCAGCAGTCGGCGAGATGGAAATCAGCCCCAGCATTTT | - | TRBJ1-5 | - | TRBV28
CASSGGRDYNEQFF | TGTGCCAGCAGTGGCGGGAGGGACTACAATGAGCAGTTCTTC | many | TRBJ2-1 | TRBD2 | TRBV6-1
CASTRDLAKNIQYF | TGTGCCAGCACAAGAGATTTAGCCAAAAACATTCAGTACTTC | many | TRBJ2-4 | - | TRBV12-3/TRBV12-4
CSARSGYSYEQYF | TGCAGTGCCCGATCAGGCTATTCCTACGAGCAGTACTTC | many | TRBJ2-7 | - | TRBV20-1
CSVDGVEGDTQYF | TGCAGCGTTGACGGCGTAGAGGGAGATACGCAGTATTTT | few | TRBJ2-3 | - | TRBV29-1
CASSSQRDRAGANVLTF | TGCGCCAGCAGCTCCCAGCGGGACAGGGCTGGGGCCAACGTCCTGACTTTC | few | TRBJ2-6 | TRBD1 | TRBV5-1
CASSLDRPPNEQFF | TGCGCCAGCAGCTTGGACAGGCCCCCTAATGAGCAGTTCTTC | many | TRBJ2-1 | - | TRBV5-1
CSARGQAYEQYF | TGCAGTGCTAGAGGACAGGCTTACGAGCAGTACTTC | - | TRBJ2-7 | - | TRBV20-1
CASSLDQNTGELFF | TGCGCCAGCAGCTTGGACCAGAACACCGGGGAGCTGTTTTTT | many | TRBJ2-2 | - | TRBV5-1
CSARRFWAGGAAETQYF | TGCAGTGCTAGAAGGTTTTGGGCAGGGGGCGCAGCAGAGACCCAGTACTTC | many | TRBJ2-5 | TRBD1 | TRBV20-1